This T cell receptor beta chain was captured by sequencing in a study of blood T cells in healthy people across ages. The CDR3 extends over 15 amino acids. Trimming cost V 3 bases and J 0 bases, with 9 bases left between them. Germline CDR1 SEHNR, CDR2 FQNEAQ (reference sequence). This clonotype was found many times. It was with a sample-barcoded 5' primer and a J-beta primer mix that a second PCR of roughly 7 to 12 cycles was run. TCRdb independently ran MiXCR on the 5' RACE reads; one entry per CDR3 protein. In the table there are 600,000 or so distinct CDR3 sequences, 47% of which are singletons. J is TRBJ1-5 and V is TRBV7-9; possible D gene TRBD1, 6 bases. The source of this sequence is a man at least 80 years old in good health. The source material was blood. This chain's CDR3 is CASSFGQTSNQPQHF. CDR3 nucleotides: TGTGCCAGCAGCTTCGGACAGACTAGCAATCAGCCCCAGCATTTT.